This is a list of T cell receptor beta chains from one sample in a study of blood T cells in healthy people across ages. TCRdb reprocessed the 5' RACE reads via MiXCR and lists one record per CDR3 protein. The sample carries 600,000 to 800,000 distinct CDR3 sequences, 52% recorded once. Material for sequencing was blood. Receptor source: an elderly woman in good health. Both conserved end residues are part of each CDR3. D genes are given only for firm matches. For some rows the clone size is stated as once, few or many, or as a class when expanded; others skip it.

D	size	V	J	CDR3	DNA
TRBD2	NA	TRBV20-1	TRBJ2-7	CSGPGLASYEQYF	TGCAGTGGGCCGGGACTAGCGAGCTACGAGCAGTACTTC
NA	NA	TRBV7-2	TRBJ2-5	CASSLDGGRGLRETQYF	TGTGCCAGCAGCTTAGATGGGGGGCGGGGCCTCCGAGAGACCCAGTACTTC
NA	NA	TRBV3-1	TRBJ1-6	CASNQWGNSPLHF	TGTGCCAGCAATCAGTGGGGTAATTCACCCCTCCACTTT
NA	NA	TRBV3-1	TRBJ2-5	CASSQDMSGMGETQYF	TGTGCCAGCAGCCAAGATATGTCGGGGATGGGGGAGACCCAGTACTTC
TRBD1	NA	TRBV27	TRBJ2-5	CASSFRRGLTGLEEETQYF	TGTGCCAGCAGTTTTAGACGGGGCCTGACAGGGCTGGAGGAAGAGACCCAGTACTTC
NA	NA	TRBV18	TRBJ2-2	CASPTETGELFF	TGTGCCAGCCCGACAGAGACCGGGGAGCTGTTTTTT
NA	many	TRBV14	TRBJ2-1	CASSLPRRRYNEQFF	TGTGCCAGCAGCCTGCCCCGTCGCAGATACAATGAGCAGTTCTTC
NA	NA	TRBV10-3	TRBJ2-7	CATRTNDEQYF	TGTGCCACGAGGACTAACGACGAGCAGTACTTC
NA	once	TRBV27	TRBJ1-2	CASRGGAGFIYGYTF	TGTGCCAGCAGGGGGGGGGCAGGGTTTATCTATGGCTACACCTTC
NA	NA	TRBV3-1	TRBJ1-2	CASSQVGRVTYGYTF	TGTGCCAGCAGCCAAGTTGGCAGGGTGACCTATGGCTACACCTTC
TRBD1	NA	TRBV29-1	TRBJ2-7	CSVQGQGLDEQYF	TGCAGCGTCCAAGGACAGGGCCTGGACGAGCAGTACTTC
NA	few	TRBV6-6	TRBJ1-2	CASSYGGPGYGYTF	TGTGCCAGCAGTTACGGGGGGCCAGGCTATGGCTACACCTTC
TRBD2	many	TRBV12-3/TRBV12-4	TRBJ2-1	CASSPGRLAGDSSYNEQFF	TGTGCCAGCAGTCCCGGTCGACTAGCGGGGGACAGCTCCTACAATGAGCAGTTCTTC
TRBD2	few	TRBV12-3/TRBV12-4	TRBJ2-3	CDCSSPASGSTDTQYF	TGTGACTGCAGTTCCCCCGCTAGCGGGAGCACAGATACGCAGTATTTT
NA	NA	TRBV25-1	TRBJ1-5	CASSENGYGDQPQHF	TGTGCCAGCAGTGAGAACGGGTATGGCGATCAGCCCCAGCATTTT
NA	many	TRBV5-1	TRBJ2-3	CASRVTDTQYF	TGTGCCAGCAGAGTCACAGATACGCAGTATTTT
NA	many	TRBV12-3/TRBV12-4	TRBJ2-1	CASSFPGYGEQFF	TGTGCCAGCAGTTTTCCCGGGTACGGTGAGCAGTTCTTC
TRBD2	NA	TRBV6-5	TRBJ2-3	CASSYSIVEHLSGNTQYF	TGTGCCAGCAGTTACTCTATTGTAGAACATCTTAGCGGGAATACGCAGTATTTT
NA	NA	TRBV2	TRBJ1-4	CASRNIRALNEKLFF	TGTGCCAGCAGAAATATCCGGGCCCTTAATGAAAAACTGTTTTTT
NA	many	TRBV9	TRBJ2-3	CASSVDLDDSSPPTDTQYF	TGTGCCAGCAGCGTAGATCTAGACGACTCCTCCCCACCTACAGATACGCAGTATTTT
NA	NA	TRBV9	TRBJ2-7	CASSVGDQGFYEQYF	TGTGCCAGCAGCGTAGGAGATCAGGGGTTCTACGAGCAGTACTTC
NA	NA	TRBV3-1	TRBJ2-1	CASSQLKDNEQFF	TGTGCCAGCAGCCAACTAAAAGACAATGAGCAGTTCTTC
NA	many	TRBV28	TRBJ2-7	CASSSGWGVTSYEQYF	TGTGCCAGCAGTTCCGGCTGGGGTGTTACTTCCTACGAGCAGTACTTC
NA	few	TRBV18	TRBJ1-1	CASSSTGGGFFVAFF	TGTGCCAGCTCATCGACGGGTGGTGGTTTTTTCGTGGCTTTCTTT
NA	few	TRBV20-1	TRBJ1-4	CSGLVARRPYEKLFF	TGCAGTGGCCTTGTCGCGCGGCGACCGTATGAAAAACTGTTTTTT
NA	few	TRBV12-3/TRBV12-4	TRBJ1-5	CASSVEENQPQHF	TGTGCCAGCAGTGTTGAGGAAAACCAGCCCCAGCATTTT
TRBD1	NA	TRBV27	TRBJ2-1	CASSPGTVVNEQFF	TGTGCCAGCAGCCCGGGGACAGTAGTCAATGAGCAGTTCTTC
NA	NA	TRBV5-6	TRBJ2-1	CASSLRGVSYNEQFF	TGTGCCAGCAGCTTGAGAGGGGTCAGTTACAATGAGCAGTTCTTC
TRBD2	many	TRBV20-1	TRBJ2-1	CSAPTSGGLNEQFF	TGCAGTGCGCCGACTAGCGGCGGACTTAATGAGCAGTTCTTC
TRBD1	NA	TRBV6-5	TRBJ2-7	CASSYGAFGQGAYEQYF	TGTGCCAGCAGCTACGGTGCCTTTGGACAGGGGGCCTACGAGCAGTACTTC
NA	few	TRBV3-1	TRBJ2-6	CASSQDQGLGANVLTF	TGTGCCAGCAGCCAAGATCAGGGGCTCGGGGCCAACGTCCTGACTTTC
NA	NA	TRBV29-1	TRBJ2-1	CSVRTAYNEQFF	TGCAGCGTCAGGACGGCCTACAATGAGCAGTTCTTC
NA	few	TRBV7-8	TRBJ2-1	CASSLAPRDNEQFF	TGTGCCAGCAGCTTAGCTCCCAGGGACAATGAGCAGTTCTTC
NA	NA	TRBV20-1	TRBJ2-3	CSARAVGGPGLDRYAYF	TGCAGTGCTAGAGCGGTGGGGGGGCCAGGGTTGGACAGATACGCGTATTTT
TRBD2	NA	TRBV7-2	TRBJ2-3	CASSSGLASEAQYF	TGTGCCAGCAGCTCGGGACTAGCGTCTGAGGCGCAGTATTTT
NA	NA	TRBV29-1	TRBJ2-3	CSEEVGDTQYF	TGCAGCGAGGAGGTGGGAGATACGCAGTATTTT
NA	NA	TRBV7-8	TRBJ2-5	CASTPWLGETQYF	TGTGCCAGCACCCCCTGGCTCGGAGAGACCCAGTACTTC
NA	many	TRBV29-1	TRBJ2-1	CSVEDGRRTYNEQFF	TGCAGCGTTGAAGACGGCCGAAGGACCTACAATGAGCAGTTCTTC
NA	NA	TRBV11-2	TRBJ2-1	CASSLAPSYKEQFF	TGTGCCAGCAGCTTAGCCCCCAGTTACAAGGAGCAGTTCTTC
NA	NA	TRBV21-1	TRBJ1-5	CASIPDSDSNQPQHF	TGTGCCAGCATCCCGGACAGCGATAGCAATCAGCCCCAGCATTTT
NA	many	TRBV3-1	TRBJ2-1	CASSPSAGFVRAFF	TGTGCCAGCAGCCCTTCGGCAGGGTTTGTCCGCGCGTTCTTC
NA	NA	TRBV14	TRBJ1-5	CASSQSFGPQHF	TGTGCCAGCAGCCAGTCGTTCGGGCCCCAGCATTTT
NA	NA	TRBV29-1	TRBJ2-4	CSVGRLRDIQYF	TGCAGCGTTGGACGGTTAAGGGACATCCAGTACTTC